This record covers a single T cell receptor (beta chain). As originally analysed: Amplification with reference gene primers provided the estimates of nucleated cell counts. TCRdb keeps only in-frame clones here, not all; method: immunoSEQ multiplex PCR. For V, J and clone size, that table is used; D and trimming come from the DNA. The sample lists 40,000 to 50,000 clones, around 81% occurring once. The data were taken from a study of blood T cell repertoires in COVID-19. About the study: Samples representing acute and convalescent COVID-19 were sourced from the United States, Italy and Spain. Sample material is recorded as cDNA or gDNA derived from T cells, B-cell-depleted T cells, or PBMCs.

Trimming at V came to 5 bases and at J to 1 base, leaving 4 bases not matched to a gene. The CDR3 runs to 13 residues. CDR1 GTSNPN and CDR2 SVGIG come from the germline V gene (reference sequence). Input material: peripheral blood. The chain has TRBV30 and TRBJ1-2, with 7 nucleotides matching TRBD1. The TCR sequence derives from an elderly woman with acute or convalescent COVID-19. This chain's CDR3 is CAWGGTDNYGYTF. The CDR3 bases are TGTGCCTGGGGGGGGACAGATAACTATGGCTACACCTTC.